The entry below describes one T cell receptor beta chain. This sample stems from a study of shared clonotypes between healthy human individuals. This CDR3 is 13 amino acids long. Germline assignment: CDR1 ENHRY and CDR2 SYGVKD. With 0 bases removed from V and 3 bases from J, the gap between germline ends came to 5 bases. This table comes from immunoSEQ multiplex PCR, and its TCRdb copy is limited to in-frame clones, with some not included. The data show approximately 330,000 clones, with about 73% seen just once and roughly 10% held by the top ten. The chain uses TRBV10-3 and TRBJ1-1; no clear D gene. The TCR comes from a man aged 25 to 45 in good health. The sample taken for sequencing was memory CD4+ T cells sorted from blood. Subset indicated: CD45RA-negative fraction. As DNA, the CDR3 is TGTGCCATCAGTGAGTCCTATGACACTGAAGCTTTCTTT. Translating gives CAISESYDTEAFF.